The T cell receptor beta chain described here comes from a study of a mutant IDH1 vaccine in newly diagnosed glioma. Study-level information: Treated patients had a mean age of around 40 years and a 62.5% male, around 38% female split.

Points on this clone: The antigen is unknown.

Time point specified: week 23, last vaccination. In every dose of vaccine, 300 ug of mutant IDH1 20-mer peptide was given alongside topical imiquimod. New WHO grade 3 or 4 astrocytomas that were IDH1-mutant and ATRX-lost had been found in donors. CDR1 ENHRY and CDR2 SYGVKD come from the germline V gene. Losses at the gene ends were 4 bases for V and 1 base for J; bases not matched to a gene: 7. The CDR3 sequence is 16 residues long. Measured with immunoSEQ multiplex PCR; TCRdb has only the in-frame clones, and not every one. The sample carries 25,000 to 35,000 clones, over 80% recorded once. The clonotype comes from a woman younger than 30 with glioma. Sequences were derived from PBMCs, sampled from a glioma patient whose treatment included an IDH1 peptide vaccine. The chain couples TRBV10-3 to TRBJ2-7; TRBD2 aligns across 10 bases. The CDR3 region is CAISAGLAGESYEQYF. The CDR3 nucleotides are TGTGCCATCAGTGCGGGCCTAGCGGGAGAATCCTACGAGCAGTACTTC.